This TCR beta chain derives from a study of blood T cell repertoires in COVID-19. In germline, CDR1 is LGHDT, CDR2 YNNKEL (reference sequence). The CDR3 has 17 amino acids. V trimming: 4 bases; J trimming: 1 base; junction bases outside the gene matches: 10. Assay used: immunoSEQ multiplex PCR; TCRdb lists only in-frame clones, some missing. Of hundreds of thousands of clones in the sample, about 85% are singletons; the top ten hold approximately 1.9%. Membership in each cohort depended on participant-reported clinical history. The clonotype originates from a woman in her 30s who had been exposed to COVID-19. Sequenced sample: PBMCs or T cells enriched from blood (not recorded which). The chain couples TRBV3-1 (or the pseudogene TRBV3-2) to TRBJ1-5; TRBD1 aligns across 7 bases. Here the CDR3 DNA reads TGTGCCAGCAGCCCTGGCCGTAGGGGGCAGAGCAATCAGCCCCAGCATTTT. Translated, it gives CASSPGRRGQSNQPQHF.